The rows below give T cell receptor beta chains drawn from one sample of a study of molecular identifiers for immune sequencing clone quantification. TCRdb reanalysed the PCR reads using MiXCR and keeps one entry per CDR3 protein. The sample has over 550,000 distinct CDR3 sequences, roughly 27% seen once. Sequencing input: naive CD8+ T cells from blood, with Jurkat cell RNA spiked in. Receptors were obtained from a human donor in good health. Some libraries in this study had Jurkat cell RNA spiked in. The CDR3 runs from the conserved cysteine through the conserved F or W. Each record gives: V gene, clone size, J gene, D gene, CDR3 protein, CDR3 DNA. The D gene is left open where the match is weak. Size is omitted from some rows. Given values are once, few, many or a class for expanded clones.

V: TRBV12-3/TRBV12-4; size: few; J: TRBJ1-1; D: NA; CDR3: CASSLTRAGTEAFF; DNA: TGTGCCAGCAGTTTAACCAGGGCTGGCACTGAAGCTTTCTTT
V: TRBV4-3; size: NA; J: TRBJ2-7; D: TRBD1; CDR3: CASSQEPGQGAHEQYF; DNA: TGCGCCAGCAGCCAAGAACCGGGACAGGGGGCCCACGAGCAGTACTTC
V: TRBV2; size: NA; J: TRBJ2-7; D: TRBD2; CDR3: CATLISGRSYEQYF; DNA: TGTGCCACCCTAATAAGCGGGAGATCCTACGAGCAGTACTTC
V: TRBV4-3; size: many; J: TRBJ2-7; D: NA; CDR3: CASSPFNGGYEQYF; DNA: TGCGCCAGCAGCCCGTTCAACGGGGGCTACGAGCAGTACTTC
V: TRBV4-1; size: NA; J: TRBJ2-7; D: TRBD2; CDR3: CASSQGPPLAGGAYEQYF; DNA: TGCGCCAGCAGCCAGGGTCCCCCACTCGCGGGAGGTGCCTACGAGCAGTACTTC
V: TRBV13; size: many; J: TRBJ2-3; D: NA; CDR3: CASSPQLGDTQYF; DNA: TGTGCCAGCAGCCCGCAATTAGGAGATACGCAGTATTTT
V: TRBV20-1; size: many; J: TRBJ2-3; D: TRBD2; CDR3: CSARVRGLADTQYF; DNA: TGCAGTGCTAGAGTGCGGGGGTTGGCAGATACGCAGTATTTT
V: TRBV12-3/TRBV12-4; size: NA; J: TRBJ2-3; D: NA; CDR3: CASIPRGPSTDTQYF; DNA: TGTGCCAGCATTCCTCGAGGGCCTAGCACAGATACGCAGTATTTT
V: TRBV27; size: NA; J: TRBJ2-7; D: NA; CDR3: CASRLLDSYEQYF; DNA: TGTGCCAGCAGACTATTAGACAGCTACGAGCAGTACTTC
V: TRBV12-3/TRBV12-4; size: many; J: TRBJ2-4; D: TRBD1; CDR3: CASSRTGDKNIQYF; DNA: TGTGCCAGCAGTCGGACAGGAGACAAAAACATTCAGTACTTC
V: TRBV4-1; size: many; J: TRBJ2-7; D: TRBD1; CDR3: CASSQVATGGYEQYF; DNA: TGCGCCAGCAGCCAAGTAGCGACAGGGGGCTACGAGCAGTACTTC
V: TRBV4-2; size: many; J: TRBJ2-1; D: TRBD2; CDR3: CASSLRTSGFAEQFF; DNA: TGTGCCAGCAGCCTCAGAACTAGCGGGTTCGCTGAGCAGTTCTTC
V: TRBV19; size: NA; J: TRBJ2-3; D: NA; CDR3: CASSLTGPYTDTQYF; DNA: TGTGCCAGTAGTTTGACCGGGCCCTACACAGATACGCAGTATTTT
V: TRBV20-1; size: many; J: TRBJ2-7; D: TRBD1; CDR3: CSASDRGSSYEQYF; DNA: TGCAGTGCGAGTGACAGGGGGAGCTCCTACGAGCAGTACTTC
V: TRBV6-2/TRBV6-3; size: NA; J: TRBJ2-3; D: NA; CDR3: CASLEGPYPDTQYF; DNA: TGTGCCAGCTTAGAAGGACCCTACCCCGATACGCAGTATTTT
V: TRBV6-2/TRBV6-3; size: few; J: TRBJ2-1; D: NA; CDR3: CASSYFHEQFF; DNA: TGTGCCAGCAGTTATTTCCATGAGCAGTTCTTC
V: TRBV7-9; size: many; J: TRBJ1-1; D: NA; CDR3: CASSLAPMWGRGTEAFF; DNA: TGTGCCAGCAGCTTAGCCCCAATGTGGGGGCGAGGCACTGAAGCTTTCTTT
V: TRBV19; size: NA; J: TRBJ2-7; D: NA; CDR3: CASSIGGGSNEQYF; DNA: TGTGCCAGTAGTATAGGAGGGGGAAGCAACGAGCAGTACTTC
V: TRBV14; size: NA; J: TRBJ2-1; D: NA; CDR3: CASSQGRYWDNGEQFF; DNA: TGTGCCAGCAGCCAAGGCAGGTACTGGGACAATGGTGAGCAGTTCTTC
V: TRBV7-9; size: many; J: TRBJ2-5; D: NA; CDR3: CASSLGRGPIQETQYF; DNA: TGTGCCAGCAGCTTAGGCCGGGGACCGATCCAAGAGACCCAGTACTTC
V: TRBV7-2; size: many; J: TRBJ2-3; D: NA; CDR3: CASSLETPADTDTQYF; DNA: TGTGCCAGCAGCCTAGAAACCCCGGCAGACACAGATACGCAGTATTTT
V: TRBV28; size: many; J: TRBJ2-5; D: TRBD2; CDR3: CASSPELAAETQYF; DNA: TGTGCCAGCAGCCCGGAACTAGCGGCAGAGACCCAGTACTTC
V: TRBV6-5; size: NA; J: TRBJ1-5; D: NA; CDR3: CASSYSNSPFQPQHF; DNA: TGTGCCAGCAGTTACTCGAACAGCCCATTTCAGCCCCAGCATTTT
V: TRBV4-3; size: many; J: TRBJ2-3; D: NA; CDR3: CASSYITDTQYF; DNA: TGCGCCAGCAGCTATATCACAGATACGCAGTATTTT
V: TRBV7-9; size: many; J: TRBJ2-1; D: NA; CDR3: CASRSSVIEQFF; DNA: TGTGCCAGCAGGTCTAGCGTTATTGAGCAGTTCTTC
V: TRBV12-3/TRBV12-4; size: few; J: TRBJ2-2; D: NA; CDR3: CASSTNPGKGTGELFF; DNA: TGTGCCAGCAGTACAAACCCAGGGAAGGGAACCGGGGAGCTGTTTTTT
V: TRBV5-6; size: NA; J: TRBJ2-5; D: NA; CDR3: CASSLDIEETRYF; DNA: TGTGCCAGCAGCTTGGATATAGAAGAGACCCGGTACTTC
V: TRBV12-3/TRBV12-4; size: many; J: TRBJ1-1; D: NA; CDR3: CASGRVNTEAFF; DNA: TGTGCCAGCGGGAGGGTGAACACTGAAGCTTTCTTT
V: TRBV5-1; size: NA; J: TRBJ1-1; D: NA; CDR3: CASSIGGTHTDAVF; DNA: TGCGCCAGCAGCATAGGGGGGACGCACACTGACGCTGTCTTT
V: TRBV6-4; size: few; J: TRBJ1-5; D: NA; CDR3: CASRALWGIVQPQHF; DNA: TGTGCCAGCAGGGCCTTGTGGGGGATAGTTCAGCCCCAGCATTTT
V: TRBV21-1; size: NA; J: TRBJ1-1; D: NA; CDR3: CASSKGGEMNTEAFF; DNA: TGTGCCAGCAGCAAAGGGGGGGAGATGAACACTGAAGCTTTCTTT
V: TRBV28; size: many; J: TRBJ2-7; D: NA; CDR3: CASSVTGPEQYF; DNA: TGTGCCAGCAGTGTCACAGGCCCCGAGCAGTACTTC
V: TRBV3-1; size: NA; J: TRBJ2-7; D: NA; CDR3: CASSQGHVVTFSSEQYF; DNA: TGTGCCAGCAGCCAAGGGCACGTGGTTACTTTCTCCTCCGAGCAGTACTTC
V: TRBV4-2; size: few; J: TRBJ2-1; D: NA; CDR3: CASSHATDPDNEQFF; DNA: TGTGCCAGCAGCCATGCTACCGACCCAGACAATGAGCAGTTCTTC
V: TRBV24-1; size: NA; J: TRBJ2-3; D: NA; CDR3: CATSDNRDGTDTQYF; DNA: TGTGCCACCAGTGATAACCGGGACGGGACAGATACGCAGTATTTT
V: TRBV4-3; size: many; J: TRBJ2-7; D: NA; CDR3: CASSQDRGHEQYF; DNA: TGTGCCAGCAGCCAAGATCGAGGCCACGAGCAGTACTTC
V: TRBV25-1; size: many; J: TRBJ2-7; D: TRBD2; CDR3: CASCSGRESYEQYF; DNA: TGTGCCAGCTGTAGCGGGAGGGAATCCTACGAGCAGTACTTC
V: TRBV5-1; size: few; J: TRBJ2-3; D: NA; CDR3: CASSRIPQRLVRTDTQYF; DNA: TGCGCCAGCAGCCGAATTCCTCAAAGACTAGTCCGTACAGATACGCAGTATTTT
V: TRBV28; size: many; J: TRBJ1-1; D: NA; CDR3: CASTSPGVNTEAFF; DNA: TGTGCCAGCACCTCCCCAGGGGTGAACACTGAAGCTTTCTTT
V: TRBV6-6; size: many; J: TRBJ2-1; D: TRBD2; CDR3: CASSLAGGTYNEQFF; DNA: TGTGCCAGCAGTTTAGCGGGGGGAACCTACAATGAGCAGTTCTTC
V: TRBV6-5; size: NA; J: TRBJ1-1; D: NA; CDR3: CARSYSGPLAAFF; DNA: TGTGCCCGCAGTTACTCAGGACCGCTTGCCGCTTTCTTT
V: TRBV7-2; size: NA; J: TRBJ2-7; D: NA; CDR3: CASSPTATNEQYF; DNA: TGTGCCAGCAGCCCAACGGCCACCAACGAGCAGTACTTC
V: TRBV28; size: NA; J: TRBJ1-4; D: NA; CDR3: CASSSGPEKLFF; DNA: TGTGCCAGCAGTTCAGGGCCGGAAAAACTGTTTTTT
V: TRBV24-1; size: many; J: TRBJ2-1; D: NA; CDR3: CATSDSGYNEQFF; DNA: TGTGCCACCAGTGATTCCGGTTACAATGAGCAGTTCTTC
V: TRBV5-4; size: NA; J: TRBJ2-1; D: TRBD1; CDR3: CASSLVTGLYVEQFF; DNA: TGTGCCAGCAGCTTGGTGACAGGGTTATATGTTGAGCAGTTCTTC
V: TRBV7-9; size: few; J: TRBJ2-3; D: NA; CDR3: CASSLVLAPGGQNQVAQPTQYF; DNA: TGTGCCAGCAGCTTAGTTCTAGCTCCGGGGGGCCAAAACCAAGTAGCACAGCCTACGCAGTATTTT
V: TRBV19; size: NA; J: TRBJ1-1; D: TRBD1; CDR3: CASTGTGAEAFF; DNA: TGTGCCAGTACCGGGACAGGGGCTGAAGCTTTCTTT
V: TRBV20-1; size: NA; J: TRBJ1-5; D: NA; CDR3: CSATTSHRTLNQPQHF; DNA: TGCAGTGCTACCACCTCCCACCGCACGCTCAATCAGCCCCAGCATTTT
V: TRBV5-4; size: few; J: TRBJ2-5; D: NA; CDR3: CASSFQTQETQYF; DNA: TGTGCCAGCAGCTTCCAGACCCAAGAGACCCAGTACTTC
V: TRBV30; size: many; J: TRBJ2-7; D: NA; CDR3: CAWSVLRSEQYF; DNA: TGTGCCTGGAGTGTACTTCGCTCCGAGCAGTACTTC
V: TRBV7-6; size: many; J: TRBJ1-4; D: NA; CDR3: CASSHNSLGLEKLFF; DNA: TGTGCCAGCAGCCATAACAGCCTTGGATTGGAAAAACTGTTTTTT
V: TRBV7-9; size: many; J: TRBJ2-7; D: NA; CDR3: CASSPIKGEQYF; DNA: TGTGCCAGCAGCCCAATAAAAGGCGAGCAGTACTTC
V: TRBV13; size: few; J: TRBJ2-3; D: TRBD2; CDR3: CASSSKLAGGFRTDTQYF; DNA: TGTGCCAGCAGCTCAAAACTAGCGGGGGGGTTTCGGACAGATACGCAGTATTTT
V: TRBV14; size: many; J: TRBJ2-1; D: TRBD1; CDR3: CASSPGTGYNEQFF; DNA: TGTGCCAGCAGCCCTGGGACAGGGTACAATGAGCAGTTCTTC
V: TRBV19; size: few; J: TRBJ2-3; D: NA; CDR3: CASSIAADTQYF; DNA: TGTGCCAGTAGTATTGCAGCAGATACGCAGTATTTT
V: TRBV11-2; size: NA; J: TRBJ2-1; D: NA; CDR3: CASSQMGHPPFF; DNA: TGTGCCAGCAGCCAAATGGGACACCCTCCGTTCTTC
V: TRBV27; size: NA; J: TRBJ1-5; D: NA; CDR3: CASSIQGLPYQPQHF; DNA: TGTGCCAGCAGTATACAGGGCCTTCCGTATCAGCCCCAGCATTTT
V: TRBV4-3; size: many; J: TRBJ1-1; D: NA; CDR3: CASSQDRGITEAFF; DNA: TGCGCCAGCAGCCAAGATCGAGGAATTACTGAAGCTTTCTTT
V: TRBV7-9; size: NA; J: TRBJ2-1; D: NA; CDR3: CARSWDPNEQFF; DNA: TGTGCCAGAAGCTGGGACCCTAATGAGCAGTTCTTC